The source of this T cell receptor beta chain is a study of T cells in Graves' hyperthyroidism and ophthalmopathy. Template material for amplifying TCR beta CDR3 regions consisted of RNA transcripts. First-round RT-PCR targeting the TCR CDR3 was performed with the HTBI primer set. TCRdb reprocessed the multiplex PCR reads via MiXCR and lists one record per CDR3 protein. This repertoire shows about 400,000 distinct CDR3 sequences, more than 12% found once; its top ten account for 25% to 30%. Inclusion characteristics of ophthalmopathy patients comprised a Clinical Activity Score of at least 3, a NOSPECS grade of at least 4, and duration under 3 months. Reasons for excluding patients were uncontrolled infection, other autoimmune disease, pregnancy or lactation. Thyroid ultrasound, orbital computed tomography, clinical symptoms, and serum thyroxine and TRAb underpinned diagnoses. Germline values: CDR1 DFQATT, CDR2 SNEGSKA (reference sequence). CDR3 size: 16 residues. Between the trimmed V and J ends, which lost 0 bases and 3 bases, there was a span of 15 bases.

This clonotype was recorded at least ten times. What it recognizes is unknown. The study, taken as a whole, reports: Also found in blood were most expanded thyroid clonotypes above 0.001.

The sequence derives from a man in his fifties or sixties with Graves' ophthalmopathy. Sample: blood. This chain connects TRBV20-1 to TRBJ2-1; D gene ambiguous. The CDR3 here is CSARDMVVSLYNEQFF. The CDR3 bases are TGCAGTGCTAGAGATATGGTCGTATCCCTCTACAATGAGCAGTTCTTC.